This TCR beta chain was captured in a study of T cell responses to AZD1222 COVID-19 vaccine. Regarding the study as a whole: No day 14 peak samples; only post-peak repertoires were characterized. Possibly, clonal diversity was underestimated; donors were largely white British and included more females. The CD4 TCRs associated with vaccination extended across spike and predominated at 160-218 and 743-854.

Second-dose timings of about 4 or about 12 weeks were pooled. About this clone itself: As yet, its antigen is unknown.

Some clones are missing from TCRdb's copy, which holds only in-frame ones; the method was immunoSEQ multiplex PCR. The sample yields roughly 120,000 clones, over 85% seen once. V shed 3 bases and J shed 5 bases, with 16 bases lying between them. Germline CDR1 is SGHNT and CDR2 is YENEEA. The CDR3 runs 15 residues. The source was peripheral blood, collected 28 days after the second AZD1222 dose. The chain is built from TRBV11-3 and TRBJ2-5; a possible D gene is TRBD2 (7 bases). This sequence originates from an adult who received the AZD1222 COVID-19 vaccine. The CDR3 DNA reads as TGTGCCAGCAGCTTCGGCGGGGGAAGGGGGGAGACCCAGTACTTC. Encoded protein: CASSFGGGRGETQYF.